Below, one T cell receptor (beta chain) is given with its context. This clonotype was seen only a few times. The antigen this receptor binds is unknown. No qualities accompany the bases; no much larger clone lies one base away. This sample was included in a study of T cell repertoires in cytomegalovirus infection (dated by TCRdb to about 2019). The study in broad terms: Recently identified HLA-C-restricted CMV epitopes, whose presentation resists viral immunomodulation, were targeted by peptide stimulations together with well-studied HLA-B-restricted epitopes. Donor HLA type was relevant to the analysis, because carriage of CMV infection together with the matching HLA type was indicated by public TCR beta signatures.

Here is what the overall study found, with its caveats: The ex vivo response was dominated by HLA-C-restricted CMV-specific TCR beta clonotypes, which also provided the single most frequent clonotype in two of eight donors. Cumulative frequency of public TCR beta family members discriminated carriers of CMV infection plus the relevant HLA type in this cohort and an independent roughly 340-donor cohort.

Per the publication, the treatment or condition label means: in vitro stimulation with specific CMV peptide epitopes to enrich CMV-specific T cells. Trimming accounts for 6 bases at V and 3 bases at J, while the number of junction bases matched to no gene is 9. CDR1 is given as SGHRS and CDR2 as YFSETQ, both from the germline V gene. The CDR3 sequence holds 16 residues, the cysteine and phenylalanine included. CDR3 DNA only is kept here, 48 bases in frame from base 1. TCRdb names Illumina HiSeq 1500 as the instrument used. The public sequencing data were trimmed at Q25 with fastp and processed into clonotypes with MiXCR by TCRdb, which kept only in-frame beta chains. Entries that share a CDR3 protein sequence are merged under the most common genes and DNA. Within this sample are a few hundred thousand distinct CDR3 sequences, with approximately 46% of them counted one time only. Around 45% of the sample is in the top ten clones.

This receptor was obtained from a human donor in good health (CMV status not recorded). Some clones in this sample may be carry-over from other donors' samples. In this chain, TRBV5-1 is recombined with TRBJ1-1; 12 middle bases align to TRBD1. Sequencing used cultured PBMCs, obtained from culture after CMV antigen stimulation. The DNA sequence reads TGCGCCAGCAAAACCGGGACAGGGGGCTATGACACTGAAGCTTTCTTT. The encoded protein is CASKTGTGGYDTEAFF.